The next 18 T cell receptor beta chains were all read from a single sample in a study of cytotoxic CD8 clonotypes in ibrutinib-treated CLL. Here immunoSEQ multiplex PCR was the method, and the copy in TCRdb shows in-frame clones only, minus some. The repertoire consists of around 150,000 clones, with 70% to 85% occurring once and the leading ten covering approximately 2%. Sequenced material: PBMCs, taken after 12 months of ibrutinib treatment. These receptors were obtained from a human donor with chronic lymphocytic leukemia.

The chain uses TRBV9 and TRBJ2-3; 9 bases are a match to TRBD2. This CDR3 has 15 residues. V trimming: 0 bases; J trimming: 1 base; junction bases outside the gene matches: 0. CDR1 and CDR2 (germline): SGDLS, YYNGEE. Here the CDR3 reads CASSVGTSGTDTQYF. For the CDR3, the DNA is TGTGCCAGCAGCGTAGGGACTAGCGGCACAGATACGCAGTATTTT.

This chain links TRBV5-5 with TRBJ2-1; the match to TRBD2 covers 14 bases. Germline CDR1 reads SGHKS; CDR2 reads YYEKEE (reference sequence). J was trimmed by 4 bases and V by 0 bases; bases with no gene match: 3. This CDR3 is 17 amino acids long. The CDR3 DNA reads TGTGCCAGCAGCTTGGTTGGGACTAGCGGGAGTTACAATGAGCAGTTCTTC. Translation: CASSLVGTSGSYNEQFF.

This chain links TRBV6-5 with TRBJ2-1; D call uncertain. Trimming removed 10 bases from V and 9 bases from J, with 19 bases in between. Germline values: CDR1 MNHEY, CDR2 SVGAGI. This CDR3 comprises 13 residues. Written as DNA, the CDR3 is TGTGCCATGAAAGGGTGGCTGCGTAGTGAGCAGTTCTTC. Protein product: CAMKGWLRSEQFF.

The rearrangement joins TRBV7-9 to TRBJ1-5; the D gene is possibly TRBD1 (6 bases). CDR3 size: 17 residues. The germline V gene has CDR1 SEHNR and CDR2 FQNEAQ (reference sequence). The ends were cut back, 1 base at V and 2 bases at J, with 15 bases in the middle. CDR3 DNA sequence: TGTGCCAGCAGCTTAGATTTTTCGGACAGTCGCAATCAGCCCCAGCATTTT. Amino acids: CASSLDFSDSRNQPQHF.

The V gene is TRBV18, the J gene TRBJ2-3, with no clear D. The germline V and J ends were trimmed by 8 bases and 1 base, with 4 bases remaining between them. This CDR3 is built from 11 residues. From germline, CDR1 is KGHSH and CDR2 LQKENI. The CDR3 nucleotides read TGTGCCAGCACCGGCACAGATACGCAGTATTTT. Translating it yields CASTGTDTQYF.

V is TRBV4-2 and J is TRBJ1-2; D is unresolved. V was clipped by 1 base and J by 2 bases, with 8 bases between them. Germline V CDR1 and CDR2: LGHNA, YNFKEQ. This CDR3 has 14 residues. CDR3 sequence (DNA): TGTGCCAGCAGCCAAGTTAAAGGAAACTATGGCTACACCTTC. Its protein product is CASSQVKGNYGYTF.

V gene TRBV4-2 combines with J gene TRBJ2-1; 9 positions agree with TRBD2. Trimming removed 3 bases from V and 3 bases from J; junction bases left unmatched: 9. The CDR3 sequence is 17 residues long. Germline V gene data show CDR1 as LGHNA and CDR2 as YNFKEQ. The DNA of the CDR3 is TGTGCCAGCAGCCAGGGGGTAGCGGGGGCTTTCTACAATGAGCAGTTCTTC. The encoded protein is CASSQGVAGAFYNEQFF.

This chain links TRBV28 with TRBJ2-3; 8 nucleotides match TRBD2. Germline V CDR1 and CDR2: MDHEN, SYDVKM. The CDR3 runs to 17 residues. The trim removed 6 bases at V and 3 bases at J, leaving 14 bases unmatched. The CDR3 region has the DNA TGTGCCAGCAGCCCGCAAAACCCGGGACTAGGGACAGATACGCAGTATTTT. This sequence encodes CASSPQNPGLGTDTQYF. The complete variable domain, with remaining parts taken from reference TRBV28 and TRBJ2-3, reads DVKVTQSSRYLVKRTGEKVFLECVQDMDHENMFWYRQDPGLGLRLIYFSYDVKMKEKGDIPEGYSVSREKKERFSLILESASTNQTSMYLCASSPQNPGLGTDTQYFGPGTRLTVL.

This chain joins TRBV15 and TRBJ2-1; D might be TRBD1 or TRBD2, each matching 6 bases. Germline CDR1 LNHNV, CDR2 YYDKDF (reference sequence). V was cut by 1 base and J by 2 bases, with 15 bases left in between. The CDR3 totals 17 residues. The CDR3 loop is CATSRGGASSAYNEQFF. CDR3 DNA sequence: TGTGCCACCAGCAGAGGGGGGGCCTCGTCCGCCTACAATGAGCAGTTCTTC.

This chain links TRBV15 with TRBJ2-1, with TRBD2 matching 8 bases. Looked up from germline, CDR1 is LNHNV and CDR2 is YYDKDF (reference sequence). V gave up 9 bases and J gave up 4 bases; unmatched junction bases: 5. The CDR3 is 13 residues long. CDR3 sequence reads: CATSGSFYNEQFF. CDR3 bases: TGTGCCACGAGCGGGAGCTTTTACAATGAGCAGTTCTTC.

The chain recombines TRBV27 with TRBJ2-3, with 7 positions matching TRBD2. V lost 2 bases to trimming and J lost 10 bases; unmatched junction nucleotides: 3. This CDR3 region has 12 residues. Germline lookup yields CDR1 MNHEY and CDR2 SMNVEV (reference sequence). CDR3 DNA sequence: TGTGCCAGCAGTTTAAGCGGGACCGCGCAGTATTTT. Protein sequence: CASSLSGTAQYF.

About this clone itself: Distinct nucleotide sequences in the sample also encode this CDR3. The J gene is TRBJ1-1, the V gene TRBV30; D is undetermined. Trimming took 2 bases from V and 4 from J, leaving 8 bases between them. Per germline, CDR1 GTSNPN and CDR2 SVGIG (reference sequence). The CDR3 totals 12 residues. DNA for the CDR3: TGTGCCTGGAGTAGAACAGTCACTGAAGCTTTCTTT. It codes for CAWSRTVTEAFF.

For this clone: Sequence at one end of the junction differs from germline and may be a read error. The V and J genes are TRBV6-5 and TRBJ2-5; 7 bases are a match to TRBD1. Germline V gene lookup returns CDR1 MNHEY and CDR2 SVGAGI. CDR3 size: 11 residues. In DNA form, the CDR3 reads TGTGCCAACAGTTTAGACAGGGTACAGTACTTC. This codes for CANSLDRVQYF.

V is TRBV7-3 and J is TRBJ2-5, with 12 bases identical to TRBD2. The V gene end was trimmed by 2 bases and the J gene end by 5 bases; junction bases not matched to a gene: 12. CDR1 and CDR2 from the germline V gene are SGHTA and FQGTGA. CDR3 length: 18 residues. The chain's CDR3 is CASSLQPQRTSGAETQYF. The CDR3 coding sequence is TGTGCCAGCAGCTTACAACCCCAAAGGACTAGCGGGGCGGAGACCCAGTACTTC.

CDR3 sequence reads: CASSMGNRGVSTEAFF. The DNA for the CDR3 is TGTGCCAGTAGTATGGGGAACAGGGGAGTGAGCACTGAAGCTTTCTTT. The J gene is TRBJ1-1, the V gene TRBV19; 7 bases align to TRBD1. Germline V gene sequence: CDR1 LNHDA, CDR2 SQIVND (reference sequence). V shed 3 bases and J 4 bases; nucleotides not matched to a gene: 11. The CDR3 totals 16 residues.

The V gene is TRBV18, the J gene TRBJ1-3; D not resolved. The CDR3 runs to 16 residues. In germline, CDR1 is KGHSH, CDR2 LQKENI. V lost 3 bases and J lost 0, with 12 bases in between. The CDR3 DNA follows: TGTGCCAGCTCACCCGCGGTCCTTGACTCTGGAAACACCATATATTTT. Amino acid sequence: CASSPAVLDSGNTIYF.

The V gene is TRBV2, the J gene TRBJ2-1; 14 bases map to TRBD2. CDR1 is SNHLY and CDR2 is FYNNEI in the germline V gene. Losses at the gene ends were 4 bases for V and 7 bases for J; bases not matched to a gene: 6. The CDR3 is 16 residues long. The CDR3 reads CASSAQGLAGVNEQFF. As DNA, the CDR3 is TGTGCCAGCAGTGCACAGGGACTAGCGGGAGTTAATGAGCAGTTCTTC.

The CDR3 region is CASSQDRGGYNEQFF. As DNA, the CDR3 is TGTGCCAGCAGCCAAGACAGGGGCGGGTACAATGAGCAGTTCTTC. This chain uses TRBV7-3 with TRBJ2-1; 8 bases line up with TRBD1. In germline, CDR1 is SGHTA, CDR2 FQGTGA. The CDR3 extends over 15 amino acids. The V gene end was trimmed by 5 bases and the J gene end by 4 bases; junction bases not matched to a gene: 7.